This T cell receptor (beta chain) was captured in a study of blood T cells in healthy people across ages. This clonotype was seen a handful of times. Total RNA was isolated from each sample in quantities of at least 6 micrograms. This CDR3 is 14 amino acids long. From germline, CDR1 is MNHEY and CDR2 SVGAGI. The germline V and J ends were trimmed by 6 bases and 2 bases, with 13 bases remaining between them. Using a J-beta primer mix together with a sample-barcoded 5' primer, a second PCR was run for roughly 7 to 12 cycles. TCRdb re-called the 5' RACE reads through MiXCR, storing one row per CDR3 protein. The sample contains hundreds of thousands of distinct CDR3 sequences, 52% of which appear only once.

The chain recombines TRBV6-5 with TRBJ1-2, with a weak D call TRBD1 (5 bases). Specimen: blood. The TCR was taken from a woman older than 75 in good health. CDR3 region: CASREAGTNYGYTF. The CDR3 DNA sequence: TGTGCCAGCAGAGAGGCCGGGACCAACTATGGCTACACCTTC.